The 12 T cell receptor beta chains below come from one sample, sequenced in a study of T cell clones after liver transplantation. Assay: immunoSEQ multiplex PCR; the TCRdb copy retains only in-frame clones and omits some. The sample records 68,000 or so clones, nearly 95% being singletons. The sequences come from CD4+ T cells from blood, collected less than 26 months after liver transplant. The receptors stem from a human patient who received a liver transplant. Some of the T cells may derive from the graft donor.

This CDR3 is CASSLGVGSPNEQFF. The CDR3 nucleotides read TGTGCCAGCAGCCTGGGGGTTGGCAGCCCAAATGAGCAGTTCTTC. The chain has TRBV5-4 and TRBJ2-1; tentatively, D is TRBD1 or TRBD2 (5 bases each). Looked up from germline, CDR1 is SGHNT and CDR2 is YYREEE (reference sequence). V was clipped by 4 bases and J by 7 bases, with 18 bases between them. The CDR3 totals 15 residues.

The genes are TRBV7-6 and TRBJ1-4; D is unclear. The V end lost 0 bases, the J end lost 7 bases, and 12 bases lay between the germline ends. Germline V gives CDR1 SGHVS, CDR2 FNYEAQ. The CDR3 consists of 15 residues. The CDR3 loop reads CASSLAVGDGEKLFF. In nucleotides, the CDR3 is TGTGCCAGCAGCTTAGCAGTTGGGGATGGTGAAAAACTGTTTTTT.

The J gene is TRBJ2-5, the V gene TRBV2; TRBD1 is a possible D gene (6 bases). Looked up from germline, CDR1 is SNHLY and CDR2 is FYNNEI. The V end was cut by 4 bases, the J end by 4 bases, with 7 bases between. The CDR3 is 12 residues long. CDR3 DNA: TGTGCCAGCAGTGGGACAGTAGAGACCCAGTACTTC. Translation: CASSGTVETQYF.

The chain carries TRBV14 and TRBJ1-2; D possibly corresponds to TRBD1 (5 bases). V lost 0 bases to trimming and J lost 6 bases, with 8 bases between them. Germline CDR1 SGHDN, CDR2 FVKESK. The CDR3 has 13 residues. The CDR3 region is CASSQEWGDGYTF. The CDR3 nucleotides are TGTGCCAGCAGCCAAGAGTGGGGCGATGGCTACACCTTC.

The chain links TRBV7-3 to TRBJ2-1; 9 bases fit TRBD2. Germline CDR1 is SGHTA and CDR2 is FQGTGA. This CDR3 contains 14 residues. J was trimmed by 4 bases and V by 6 bases; bases with no gene match: 4. This chain's CDR3 is CASSATSGYNEQFF. The CDR3 coding sequence is TGTGCCAGCAGTGCGACTAGCGGATACAATGAGCAGTTCTTC.

The chain joins TRBV11-3 to TRBJ1-3; D unresolved. This CDR3 is built from 14 residues. Trimming took 5 bases from V and 4 from J, leaving 12 bases between them. Germline V gives CDR1 SGHNT, CDR2 YENEEA. The CDR3, as DNA: TGTGCCAGCAGCCACTTAATACAGGGAAACACCATATATTTT. It specifies CASSHLIQGNTIYF. The entire variable domain, with the rest obtained from reference TRBV11-3 and TRBJ1-3, is as follows: EAGVVQSPRYKIIEKKQPVAFWCNPISGHNTLYWYLQNLGQGPELLIRYENEEAVDDSQLPKDRFSAERLKGVDSTLKIQPAELGDSAVYLCASSHLIQGNTIYFGEGSWLTVV.

The CDR3 region is CASRIRGRADTQYF. CDR3 sequence (DNA): TGTGCCAGCAGGATACGCGGGAGAGCGGATACGCAGTATTTT. This chain joins TRBV6-1 and TRBJ2-3; TRBD2 matches 7 bases. V lost 6 bases to trimming and J lost 6 bases; unmatched junction nucleotides: 9. Looked up from germline, CDR1 is MNHNS and CDR2 is SASEGT. The CDR3 has 14 amino acids.

CDR3 sequence (DNA): TGTGCCAGCCCTAATCGGGAAGGCAAAAACATTCAGTACTTC. Protein: CASPNREGKNIQYF. The chain joins TRBV27 to TRBJ2-4, with D perhaps matching TRBD2 (5 bases). The germline V gene encodes CDR1 MNHEY and CDR2 SMNVEV (reference sequence). The length of the CDR3 is 14 residues. V was clipped by 8 bases and J by 3 bases, with 14 bases between them.

A single count supports this clone. The chain employs TRBV7-6 and TRBJ2-3; D may be TRBD1 (6 bases). The CDR3 has 14 amino acids. Germline loops: CDR1 SGHVS, CDR2 FNYEAQ. V was pared by 5 bases and J by 5 bases, with 14 bases between. Written as DNA, the CDR3 is TGTGCCAGCAGCAAATCAGGGGTGATAGATACGCAGTATTTT. It encodes CASSKSGVIDTQYF.

The gene calls are TRBV4-3 and TRBJ2-2, with D perhaps TRBD1 or TRBD2 (6 bases each). CDR1 is LGHNA, CDR2 YSLEER, per germline. This CDR3 region has 17 residues. V was pared by 1 base and J by 6 bases, with 18 bases between. The CDR3 region is CASSQGAGGVFAGELFF. DNA for the CDR3: TGCGCCAGCAGCCAAGGGGCCGGGGGCGTTTTCGCCGGGGAGCTGTTTTTT.

V gene TRBV18 combines with J gene TRBJ2-5; D gene uncertain. In germline, CDR1 is KGHSH, CDR2 LQKENI. This CDR3 contains 13 residues. V was trimmed by 3 bases and J by 4 bases, leaving 9 bases between them. CDR3 in DNA: TGTGCCAGCTCACCTCGGATAGGAGAGACCCAGTACTTC. It specifies CASSPRIGETQYF.

For the CDR3, the DNA is TGTGCCTGGAGTGACGGGACTAGCGGGAGTTTAAATGAGCAGTTCTTC. Protein: CAWSDGTSGSLNEQFF. The chain joins TRBV30 to TRBJ2-1; 14 positions agree with TRBD2. CDR3 length: 16 residues. Germline V gene data show CDR1 as GTSNPN and CDR2 as SVGIG (reference sequence). Germline trimming cut 1 base from V and 7 bases from J; bases unmatched to any gene: 6.